The next 19 T cell receptor beta chains were all read from a single sample in a study of T cell clonotyping in hematopoietic cell transplantation. Clones were sequenced by immunoSEQ multiplex PCR, and TCRdb holds only the in-frame ones, with some missing. The sample lists 7,000 to 9,500 clones; less than 95% were seen once. The specimen comprised peripheral blood mononuclear cells, sampled 30 days after allogeneic stem cell transplant. Receptors were obtained from a male patient between 60 and 69 years old who had an allogeneic stem cell transplant from an unrelated donor, so T cells may come from the graft donor. Some clones in this sample may be carry-over from other donors' samples.

This chain joins TRBV14 and TRBJ2-1; no reliable D call. Looked up from germline, CDR1 is SGHDN and CDR2 is FVKESK. This CDR3 is built from 17 residues. V dropped 2 bases and J dropped 0 bases, with 14 bases sitting between them. CDR3 sequence reads: CASSQRVLPSSYNEQFF. In DNA, the CDR3 is TGTGCCAGCAGCCAAAGAGTTCTCCCGAGCTCCTACAATGAGCAGTTCTTC.

This clone was detected once. The chain couples TRBV4-2 to TRBJ2-1, with 8 positions matching TRBD2. The V gene end was trimmed by 1 base and the J gene end by 8 bases; junction bases not matched to a gene: 7. Germline V CDR1 and CDR2: LGHNA, YNFKEQ. The CDR3 contains 15 residues. Here the CDR3 DNA reads TGTGCCAGCAGCCAAGTCGGAGCGGGAGTCGATGAGCAGTTCTTC. Translation: CASSQVGAGVDEQFF.

This sequence joins TRBV7-8 and TRBJ2-1; D call uncertain. Germline V gene sequence: CDR1 SGHVS, CDR2 FQNEAQ. CDR3 length: 17 residues. Trimming shortened V by 2 bases and J by 0 bases, and 14 bases separated the two germline ends. The CDR3 protein is CASSLIARGSSYNEQFF. The CDR3 DNA is TGTGCCAGCAGCTTAATCGCCCGCGGTAGCTCCTACAATGAGCAGTTCTTC.

The chain employs TRBV9 and TRBJ2-5; D could derive from TRBD1 or TRBD2 (7 bases each). The CDR3 length is 16 residues. Germline lookup yields CDR1 SGDLS and CDR2 YYNGEE. Trimming shortened V by 6 bases and J by 0 bases, and 18 bases separated the two germline ends. As DNA, the CDR3 is TGTGCCAGCACCCCGAGGGGGCTAGCGGACCAAGAGACCCAGTACTTC. It is translated as CASTPRGLADQETQYF. Supplemented by reference TRBV9 and TRBJ2-5, the full variable domain reads DSGVTQTPKHLITATGQRVTLRCSPRSGDLSVYWYQQSLDQGLQFLIQYYNGEERAKGNILERFSAQQFPDLHSELNLSSLELGDSALYFCASTPRGLADQETQYFGPGTRLLVL.

The rearrangement links TRBV6-4 to TRBJ2-3; 10 positions match TRBD2. Germline CDR1 MRHNA, CDR2 SNTAGT. The length of the CDR3 is 15 residues. Trimming removed 4 bases from V and 0 bases from J; junction bases left unmatched: 1. Written as DNA, the CDR3 is TGTGCCAGCAGTGCGACTAGCGGGAGCACAGATACGCAGTATTTT. It translates to CASSATSGSTDTQYF.

The rearrangement links TRBV10-2 to TRBJ1-4; TRBD1 aligns across 9 bases. Per the germline V gene, CDR1 is WSHSY and CDR2 is SAAADI. The CDR3 spans 15 residues. J lost 5 bases, V lost 7 bases, and 8 bases had no gene match. CDR3 DNA: TGCGCCAGCAACCCCCGACAGGGGGGAAATGAAAAACTGTTTTTT. This gives the protein CASNPRQGGNEKLFF.

The chain employs TRBV4-1 and TRBJ2-1; D gene uncertain. V was clipped by 4 bases and J by 4 bases, with 14 bases between them. Germline CDR1 is MGHRA and CDR2 is YSYEKL. This CDR3 contains 15 residues. This chain's CDR3 is CASSLRPLGYNEQFF. In DNA form, the CDR3 reads TGCGCCAGCAGCCTTCGGCCCCTGGGGTACAATGAGCAGTTCTTC.

V is TRBV28 and J is TRBJ1-1; TRBD1 agrees at 10 bases. Unmatched junction bases numbered 6, after V lost 5 bases and J lost 0 bases. Germline lookup yields CDR1 MDHEN and CDR2 SYDVKM. The CDR3 covers 16 residues. The CDR3 region has the DNA TGTGCCAGCAGTACAGGGGACAGGGGCTTGAACACTGAAGCTTTCTTT. Amino acids: CASSTGDRGLNTEAFF.

CDR3 bases: TGTGCCAGCAGCAACCAAAATCCCTACGAGCAGTACTTC. Protein: CASSNQNPYEQYF. This chain connects TRBV7-6 to TRBJ2-7; D is ambiguous. The CDR3 covers 13 residues. The V gene lost 5 bases and the J gene lost 2 bases, with 10 bases spanning the gap. Germline V gives CDR1 SGHVS, CDR2 FNYEAQ.

The chain employs TRBV28 and TRBJ2-7; 7 bases are a match to TRBD2. The germline gives CDR1 MDHEN, CDR2 SYDVKM. The CDR3 has 13 amino acids. The ends lost 8 bases at V and 0 bases at J; junction bases unmatched: 4. For the CDR3, the DNA is TGTGCCAGCTTGCGGGAGACCTCCTACGAGCAGTACTTC. It translates to CASLRETSYEQYF.

The chain employs TRBV27 and TRBJ2-7; 7 bases fit TRBD2. The ends lost 8 bases at V and 0 bases at J; junction bases unmatched: 4. Germline-derived CDR1 and CDR2 are MNHEY and SMNVEV (reference sequence). CDR3 length: 13 amino acids. CDR3 residues: CASSAGISYEQYF. DNA of the CDR3: TGTGCCAGCTCAGCGGGAATCTCCTACGAGCAGTACTTC.

V usage is TRBV7-3 and J usage is TRBJ1-1; D not resolved. Germline V gives CDR1 SGHTA, CDR2 FQGTGA. The CDR3 loop spans 13 amino acids. V was trimmed by 2 bases and J by 1 base, leaving 5 bases between them. The CDR3 region is CASSLRENTEAFF. DNA for the CDR3: TGTGCCAGCAGCTTACGAGAGAACACTGAAGCTTTCTTT.

V usage is TRBV6-5 and J usage is TRBJ2-7; D gene ambiguous. The V end was cut by 8 bases, the J end by 1 base, with 12 bases between. There are 13 residues in the CDR3. CDR1 and CDR2 (germline): MNHEY, SVGAGI. The CDR3: CASLNSYSYEQYF. CDR3 in DNA: TGTGCCAGCCTGAATAGCTATTCCTACGAGCAGTACTTC.

In its sample, this clone was seen once. The genes are TRBV19 and TRBJ2-7, with 8 bases identical to TRBD1. With V trimmed by 7 bases and J by 3 bases, 8 bases remained unmatched. Germline CDR1 and CDR2: LNHDA and SQIVND (reference sequence). This CDR3 has 14 amino acids. Here the CDR3 DNA reads TGTGCCAGTACACCCACAGGGGGTATCTACGAGCAGTACTTC. Protein: CASTPTGGIYEQYF.

This clone occurred once. V and J are TRBV27 and TRBJ1-1; D not resolved. V was clipped by 6 bases and J by 1 base, with 12 bases between them. The germline V gene encodes CDR1 MNHEY and CDR2 SMNVEV (reference sequence). The CDR3 loop spans 14 amino acids. The chain's CDR3 is CASSRAQPNTEAFF. For the CDR3, the DNA is TGTGCCAGCAGCCGAGCCCAGCCGAACACTGAAGCTTTCTTT.

V and J are TRBV2 and TRBJ1-2; D perhaps matches TRBD1 (6 bases). This CDR3 spans 17 amino acids. Trimming left V 6 bases short and J 1 base short, with 21 bases between. Germline CDR1 SNHLY, CDR2 FYNNEI. CDR3 sequence reads: CASREGRRTAHNYGYTF. CDR3 in DNA: TGTGCCAGCAGAGAGGGCAGAAGGACAGCCCATAACTATGGCTACACCTTC.

The rearrangement uses TRBV6-5 and TRBJ2-7; tentatively, D is TRBD1 (6 bases). Germline V gene data show CDR1 as MNHEY and CDR2 as SVGAGI. This CDR3 has 14 amino acids. V lost 2 bases to trimming and J lost 2 bases, with 10 bases between them. CDR3 amino acids: CASSYNRVAYEQYF. The CDR3 DNA is TGTGCCAGCAGTTACAACAGGGTCGCCTACGAGCAGTACTTC.

This sequence joins TRBV28 and TRBJ2-7, with 8 bases lining up with TRBD2. The V segment lost 6 bases and the J segment 2 bases; nucleotides outside the gene matches: 3. The CDR3 covers 13 residues. Germline CDR1 and CDR2: MDHEN and SYDVKM. The CDR3 loop reads CASRTSGPYEQYF. In DNA form, the CDR3 reads TGTGCCAGCAGAACTAGCGGCCCCTACGAGCAGTACTTC.

The chain combines TRBV10-1 with TRBJ2-7, with D perhaps matching TRBD2 (5 bases). Trimming left V 5 bases short and J 6 bases short, with 8 bases between. Germline V CDR1 and CDR2: WNHNN, SYGVQD (reference sequence). This CDR3 region has 11 residues. For the CDR3, the DNA is TGCGCCAGCAGTCCGGGGAGCGAGCAGTACTTC. Its translation: CASSPGSEQYF.